The clone carrying this TCR beta chain was recorded a few times. The data originate from a study of blood T cell repertoires in COVID-19. V was clipped by 4 bases and J by 2 bases, with 8 bases between them. The CDR3 runs to 13 residues. Using immunoSEQ multiplex PCR, the repertoire was profiled, and TCRdb retains in-frame clones only, with some absent. The data show 70,000 to 95,000 clones, about 80% seen once. The chain combines TRBV12-3 or TRBV12-4 with TRBJ1-2; D gene ambiguous. Sequencing was performed on peripheral blood. The TCR originated in a woman aged 40 to 50 with active or convalescent COVID-19. Here the CDR3 DNA reads TGTGCCAGCAGTTCTCAGAAGAACTATGGCTACACCTTC. It translates to CASSSQKNYGYTF.